Shown below are 8 T cell receptor beta chains from a single sample sequenced in a study of blood T cell repertoires in COVID-19. Only in-frame clones appear in the TCRdb table, and some are missing; sequencing was by immunoSEQ multiplex PCR. In the table there are 150,000 or so clones, roughly 83% of which are singletons. Sequencing used PBMCs or T cells enriched from blood (not recorded which). All receptors come from a man aged 45-60 years who had recovered from COVID-19.

V gene TRBV19 combines with J gene TRBJ1-1; a possible D gene is TRBD1 (5 bases). CDR1 and CDR2 from the germline V gene are LNHDA and SQIVND (reference sequence). Trimming removed 4 bases at V and 7 bases at J, with 16 bases between. The length of the CDR3 is 14 residues. CDR3 DNA sequence: TGTGCCAGTAGTAGGATCGCTAGGGGCGTTGAAGCTTTCTTT. As protein: CASSRIARGVEAFF.

This chain connects TRBV3-1 (or the pseudogene TRBV3-2) to TRBJ1-1, with a weak D call TRBD1 (6 bases). The germline gives CDR1 LGHDT, CDR2 YNNKEL (reference sequence). The CDR3 length is 16 residues. Trimming removed 0 bases at V and 2 bases at J, with 13 bases between. The CDR3 DNA sequence: TGTGCCAGCAGCCAAGATCCAGGGGTCGTTAACACTGAAGCTTTCTTT. It translates to CASSQDPGVVNTEAFF.

The chain employs TRBV6-1 and TRBJ2-3, with D uncertain. The V end lost 5 bases, the J end lost 2 bases, and 14 bases lay between the germline ends. The V gene's germline CDR1 is MNHNS and CDR2 SASEGT. There are 15 residues in the CDR3. CDR3 DNA sequence: TGTGCCAGCAGTCCCTCCCGGAGATCCACAGATACGCAGTATTTT. Amino acids: CASSPSRRSTDTQYF.

The chain has TRBV28 and TRBJ1-5; a weak D match, TRBD1 (5 bases). This CDR3 has 15 residues. CDR1 is MDHEN and CDR2 is SYDVKM in the germline V gene. V lost 4 bases to trimming and J lost 0 bases, with 10 bases between them. CDR3 amino acids: CASSSTEYSNQPQHF. CDR3 DNA: TGTGCCAGCAGTTCGACAGAATATAGCAATCAGCCCCAGCATTTT.

The rearrangement links TRBV9 to TRBJ2-6; 7 bases match TRBD1. Trimming cost V 3 bases and J 0 bases; bases outside gene matches: 12. CDR1 is SGDLS and CDR2 is YYNGEE in the germline V gene. The CDR3 consists of 19 residues. CDR3 coding DNA: TGTGCCAGCAGCGGCCGAGACAGGGCCAAATACTCTGGGGCCAACGTCCTGACTTTC. Amino acid sequence: CASSGRDRAKYSGANVLTF.

This chain links TRBV28 with TRBJ1-2; TRBD1 matches 9 bases. This CDR3 has 15 amino acids. Germline CDR1 reads MDHEN; CDR2 reads SYDVKM. With V trimmed by 8 bases and J by 7 bases, 14 bases remained unmatched. CDR3 DNA sequence: TGTGCCAGCTCTCCAGGACAGGGGTTGGCGGGTGGCTACACCTTC. This encodes CASSPGQGLAGGYTF.

The rearrangement uses TRBV5-1 and TRBJ2-5; 8 bases are a match to TRBD2. Germline V lookup: CDR1 SGHRS, CDR2 YFSETQ. Unmatched junction bases numbered 8, after V lost 0 bases and J lost 4 bases. The CDR3 spans 16 residues. For the CDR3, the DNA is TGCGCCAGCAGCTTGGCCGGGACGGGGGGGCGAGAGACCCAGTACTTC. Its translation: CASSLAGTGGRETQYF.

This clone was seen a few times. The V and J genes are TRBV28 and TRBJ1-1, with 7 positions matching TRBD1. Germline values: CDR1 MDHEN, CDR2 SYDVKM. The length of the CDR3 is 14 residues. V lost 10 bases and J lost 0; bases outside the gene matches: 8. The CDR3 coding sequence is TGTGCCACAGGGACAGAACCCATGAACACTGAAGCTTTCTTT. Translated, it gives CATGTEPMNTEAFF.